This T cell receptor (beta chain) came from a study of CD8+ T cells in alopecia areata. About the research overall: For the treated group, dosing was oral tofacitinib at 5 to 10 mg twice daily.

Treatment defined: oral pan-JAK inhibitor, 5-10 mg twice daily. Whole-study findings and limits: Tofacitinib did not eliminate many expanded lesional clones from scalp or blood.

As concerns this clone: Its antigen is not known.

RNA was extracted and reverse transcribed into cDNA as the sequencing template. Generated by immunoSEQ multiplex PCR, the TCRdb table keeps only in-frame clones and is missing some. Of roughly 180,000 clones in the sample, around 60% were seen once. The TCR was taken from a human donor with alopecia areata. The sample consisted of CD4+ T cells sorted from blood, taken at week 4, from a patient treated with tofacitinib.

In DNA form, the CDR3 reads TGTGCCTGGAGTGACAATAACTATGGCTACACCTTC. Protein: CAWSDNNYGYTF. The V call is TRBV30, the J call TRBJ1-2; no clear D gene. V lost 1 base and J lost 1, with 4 bases in between. Germline values: CDR1 GTSNPN, CDR2 SVGIG (reference sequence). This CDR3 contains 12 residues.